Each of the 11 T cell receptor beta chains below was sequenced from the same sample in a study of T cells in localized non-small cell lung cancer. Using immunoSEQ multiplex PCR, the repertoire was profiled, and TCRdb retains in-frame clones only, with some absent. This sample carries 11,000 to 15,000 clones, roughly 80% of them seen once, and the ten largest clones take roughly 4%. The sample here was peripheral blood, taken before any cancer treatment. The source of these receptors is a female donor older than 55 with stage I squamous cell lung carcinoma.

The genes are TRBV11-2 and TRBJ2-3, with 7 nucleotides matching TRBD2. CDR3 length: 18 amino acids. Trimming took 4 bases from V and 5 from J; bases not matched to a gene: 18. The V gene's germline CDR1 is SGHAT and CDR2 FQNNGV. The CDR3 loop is CASSSGLGRGQGGDTQYF. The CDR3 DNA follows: TGTGCCAGCAGCTCCGGCTTAGGGAGGGGTCAAGGCGGAGATACGCAGTATTTT.

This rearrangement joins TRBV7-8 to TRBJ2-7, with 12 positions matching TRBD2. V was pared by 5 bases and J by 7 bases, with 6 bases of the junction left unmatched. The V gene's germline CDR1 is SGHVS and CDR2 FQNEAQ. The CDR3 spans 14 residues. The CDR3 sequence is CASSGRLAGVEQYF. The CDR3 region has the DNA TGTGCCAGCAGCGGACGACTAGCGGGGGTTGAGCAGTACTTC.

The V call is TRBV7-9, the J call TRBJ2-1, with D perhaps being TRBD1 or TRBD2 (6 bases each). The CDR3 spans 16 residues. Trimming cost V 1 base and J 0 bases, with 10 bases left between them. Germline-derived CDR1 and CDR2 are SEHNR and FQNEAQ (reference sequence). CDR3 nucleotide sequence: TGTGCCAGCAGCTTAGACGGGGGCCACTCCTACAATGAGCAGTTCTTC. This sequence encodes CASSLDGGHSYNEQFF.

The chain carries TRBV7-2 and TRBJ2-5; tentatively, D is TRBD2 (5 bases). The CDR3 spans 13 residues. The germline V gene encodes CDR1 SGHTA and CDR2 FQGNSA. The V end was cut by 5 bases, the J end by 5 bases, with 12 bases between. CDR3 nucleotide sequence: TGTGCCAGCAGCGGAGGCCCCCGGGAGACCCAGTACTTC. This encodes CASSGGPRETQYF.

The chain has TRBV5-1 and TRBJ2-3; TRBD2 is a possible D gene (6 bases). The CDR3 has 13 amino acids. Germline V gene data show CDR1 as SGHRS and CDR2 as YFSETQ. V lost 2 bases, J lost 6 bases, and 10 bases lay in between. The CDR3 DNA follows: TGCGCCAGCAGCTTTCCCCGGGGGGATACGCAGTATTTT. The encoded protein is CASSFPRGDTQYF.

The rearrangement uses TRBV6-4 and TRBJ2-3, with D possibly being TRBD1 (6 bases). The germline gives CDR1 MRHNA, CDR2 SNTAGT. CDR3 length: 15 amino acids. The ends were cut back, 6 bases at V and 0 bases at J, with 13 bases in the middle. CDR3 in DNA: TGTGCCAGCAGCCCAGGGGACATCAGCACAGATACGCAGTATTTT. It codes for CASSPGDISTDTQYF.

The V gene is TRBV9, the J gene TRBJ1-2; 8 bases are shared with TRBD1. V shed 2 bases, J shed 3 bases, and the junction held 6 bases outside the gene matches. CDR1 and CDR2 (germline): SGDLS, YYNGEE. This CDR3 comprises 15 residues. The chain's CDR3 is CASSVPGQEYYGYTF. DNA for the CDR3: TGTGCCAGCAGCGTCCCGGGACAGGAGTACTATGGCTACACCTTC.

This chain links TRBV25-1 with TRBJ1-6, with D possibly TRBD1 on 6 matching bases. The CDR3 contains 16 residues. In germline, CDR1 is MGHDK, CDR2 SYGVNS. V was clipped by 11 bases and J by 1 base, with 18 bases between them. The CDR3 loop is CASKPNQGSYNSPLHF. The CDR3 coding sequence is TGTGCCTCAAAACCGAACCAGGGGTCCTATAATTCACCCCTCCACTTT.

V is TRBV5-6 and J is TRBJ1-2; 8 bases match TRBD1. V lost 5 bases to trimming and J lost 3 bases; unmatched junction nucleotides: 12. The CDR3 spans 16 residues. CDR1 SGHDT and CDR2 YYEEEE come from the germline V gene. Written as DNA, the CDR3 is TGTGCCAGCAGGGGGTCAGGGGGCATTGATTACTATGGCTACACCTTC. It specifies CASRGSGGIDYYGYTF.

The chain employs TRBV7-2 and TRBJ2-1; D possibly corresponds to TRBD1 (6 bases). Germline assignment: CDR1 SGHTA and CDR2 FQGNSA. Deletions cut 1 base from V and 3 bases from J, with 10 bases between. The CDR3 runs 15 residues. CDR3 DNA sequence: TGTGCCAGCAGCTTAGAAGCACAGGGCTACAATGAGCAGTTCTTC. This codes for CASSLEAQGYNEQFF.

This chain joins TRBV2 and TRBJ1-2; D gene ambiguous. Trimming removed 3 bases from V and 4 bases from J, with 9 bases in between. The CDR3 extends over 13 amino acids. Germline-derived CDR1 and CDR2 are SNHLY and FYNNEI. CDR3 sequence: CASSERPTYGYTF. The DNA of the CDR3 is TGTGCCAGCAGTGAGAGGCCGACCTATGGCTACACCTTC. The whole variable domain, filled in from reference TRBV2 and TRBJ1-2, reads EPEVTQTPSHQVTQMGQEVILRCVPISNHLYFYWYRQILGQKVEFLVSFYNNEISEKSEIFDDQFSVERPDGSNFTLKIRSTKLEDSAMYFCASSERPTYGYTFGSGTRLTVV.